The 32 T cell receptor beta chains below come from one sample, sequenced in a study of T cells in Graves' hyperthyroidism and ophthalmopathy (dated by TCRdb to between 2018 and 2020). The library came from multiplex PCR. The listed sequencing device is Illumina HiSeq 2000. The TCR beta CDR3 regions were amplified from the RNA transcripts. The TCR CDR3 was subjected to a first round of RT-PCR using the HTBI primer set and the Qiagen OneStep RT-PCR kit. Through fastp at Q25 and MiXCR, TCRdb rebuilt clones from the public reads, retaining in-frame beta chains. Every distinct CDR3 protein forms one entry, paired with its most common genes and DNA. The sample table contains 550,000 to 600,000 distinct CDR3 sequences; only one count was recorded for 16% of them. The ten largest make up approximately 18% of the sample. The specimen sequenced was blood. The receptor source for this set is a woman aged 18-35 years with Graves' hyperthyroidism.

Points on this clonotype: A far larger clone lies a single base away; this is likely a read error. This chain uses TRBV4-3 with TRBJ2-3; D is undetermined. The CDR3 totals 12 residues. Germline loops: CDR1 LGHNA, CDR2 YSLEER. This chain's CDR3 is CASSRSTDMQYF. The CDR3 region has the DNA TGCGCCAGCAGTCGTAGCACAGATATGCAGTATTTT.

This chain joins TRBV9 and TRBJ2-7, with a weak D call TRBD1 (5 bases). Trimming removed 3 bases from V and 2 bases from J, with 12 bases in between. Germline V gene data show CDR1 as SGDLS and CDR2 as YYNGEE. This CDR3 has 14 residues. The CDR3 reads CASSEFDSPYEQYF. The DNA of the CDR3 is TGTGCCAGCAGCGAGTTTGACAGCCCCTACGAGCAGTACTTC.

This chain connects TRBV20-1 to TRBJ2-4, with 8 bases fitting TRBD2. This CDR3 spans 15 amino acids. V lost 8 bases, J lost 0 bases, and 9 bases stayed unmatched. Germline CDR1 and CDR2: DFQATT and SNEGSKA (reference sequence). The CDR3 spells CSKNSGTRAKNIQYF. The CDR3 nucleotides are TGCAGTAAAAATAGCGGGACACGAGCCAAAAACATTCAGTACTTC.

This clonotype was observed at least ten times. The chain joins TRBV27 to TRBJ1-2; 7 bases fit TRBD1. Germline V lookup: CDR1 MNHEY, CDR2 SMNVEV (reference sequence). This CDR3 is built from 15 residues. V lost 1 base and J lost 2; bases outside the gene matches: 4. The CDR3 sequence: CASSLYRGQNYGYTF. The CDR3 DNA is TGTGCCAGCAGTTTATATAGGGGACAGAACTATGGCTACACCTTC.

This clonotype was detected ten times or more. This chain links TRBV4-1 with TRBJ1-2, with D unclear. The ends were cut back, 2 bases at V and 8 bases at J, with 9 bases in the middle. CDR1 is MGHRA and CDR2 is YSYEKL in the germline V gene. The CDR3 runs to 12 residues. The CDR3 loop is CASSQNSKGYTF. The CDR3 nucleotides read TGCGCCAGCAGCCAAAACAGCAAGGGCTACACCTTC.

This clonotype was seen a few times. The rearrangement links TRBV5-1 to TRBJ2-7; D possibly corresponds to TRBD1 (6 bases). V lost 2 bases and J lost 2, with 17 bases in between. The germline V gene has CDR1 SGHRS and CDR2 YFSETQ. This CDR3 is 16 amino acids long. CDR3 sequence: CASSFIEGHSAYEQYF. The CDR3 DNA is TGCGCCAGCAGCTTTATTGAGGGACACAGTGCCTACGAGCAGTACTTC.

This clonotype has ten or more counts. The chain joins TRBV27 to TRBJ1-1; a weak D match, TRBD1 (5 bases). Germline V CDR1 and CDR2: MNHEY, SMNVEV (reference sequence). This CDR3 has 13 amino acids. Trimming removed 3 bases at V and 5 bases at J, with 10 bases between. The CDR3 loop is CASSFQGSTEAFF. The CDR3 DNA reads TGTGCCAGCAGTTTCCAGGGATCTACTGAAGCTTTCTTT.

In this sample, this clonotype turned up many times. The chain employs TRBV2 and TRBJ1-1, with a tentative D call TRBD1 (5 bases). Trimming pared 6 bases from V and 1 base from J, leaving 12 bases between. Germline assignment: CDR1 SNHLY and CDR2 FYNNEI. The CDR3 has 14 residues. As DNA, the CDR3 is TGTGCCAGCAGGCCGGGACCGCAGAACACTGAAGCTTTCTTT. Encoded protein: CASRPGPQNTEAFF.

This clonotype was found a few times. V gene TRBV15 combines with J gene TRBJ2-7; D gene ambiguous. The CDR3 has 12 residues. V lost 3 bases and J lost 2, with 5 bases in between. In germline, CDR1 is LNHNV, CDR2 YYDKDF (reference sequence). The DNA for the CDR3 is TGTGCCACCAGCAGTGGCCCCTACGAGCAGTACTTC. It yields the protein CATSSGPYEQYF.

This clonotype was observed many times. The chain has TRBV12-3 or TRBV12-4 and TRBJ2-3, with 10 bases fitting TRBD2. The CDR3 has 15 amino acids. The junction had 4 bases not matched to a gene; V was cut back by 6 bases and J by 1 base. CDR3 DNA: TGTGCCAGCAGCTCTAGCGGGGGAGGCACAGATACGCAGTATTTT. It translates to CASSSSGGGTDTQYF.

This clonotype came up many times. CDR3 nucleotides: TGCGCCAGCAGCTTGGTTGGAGGCTGGAATTACGAGCAGTACTTC. Amino acid sequence: CASSLVGGWNYEQYF. The V and J genes are TRBV5-1 and TRBJ2-7; TRBD2 might be the D (5 bases). Per germline, CDR1 SGHRS and CDR2 YFSETQ. The V end was cut by 0 bases, the J end by 4 bases, with 14 bases between. This CDR3 contains 15 residues.

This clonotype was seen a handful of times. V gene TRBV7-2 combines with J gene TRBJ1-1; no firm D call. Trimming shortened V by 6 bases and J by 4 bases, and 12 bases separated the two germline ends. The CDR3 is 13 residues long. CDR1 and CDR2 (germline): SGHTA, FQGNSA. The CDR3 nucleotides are TGTGCCAGCAGACGAGTGGGAGGCACTGAAGCTTTCTTT. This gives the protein CASRRVGGTEAFF.

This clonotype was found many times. This CDR3 is CASSLNRGRGEQYF. Written as DNA, the CDR3 is TGTGCCAGCAGTTTAAACAGGGGACGGGGGGAGCAGTACTTC. V usage is TRBV12-3 or TRBV12-4 and J usage is TRBJ2-7; perhaps TRBD1 as D (7 bases). Deletions cut 2 bases from V and 7 bases from J, with 15 bases between. CDR3 length: 14 amino acids.

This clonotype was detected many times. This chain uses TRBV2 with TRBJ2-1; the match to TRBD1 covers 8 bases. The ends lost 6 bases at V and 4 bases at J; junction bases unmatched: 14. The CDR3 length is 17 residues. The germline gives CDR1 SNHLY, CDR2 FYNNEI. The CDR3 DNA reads TGTGCCAGCAGCGCCTCCCCCGAGGGACAGGAATACAATGAGCAGTTCTTC. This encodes CASSASPEGQEYNEQFF.

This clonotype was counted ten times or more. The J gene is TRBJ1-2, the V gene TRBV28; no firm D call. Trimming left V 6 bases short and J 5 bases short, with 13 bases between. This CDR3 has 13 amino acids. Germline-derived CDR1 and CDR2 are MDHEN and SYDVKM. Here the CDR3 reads CASSDKVRYGYTF. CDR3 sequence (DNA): TGTGCCAGCAGCGACAAGGTTAGGTATGGCTACACCTTC.

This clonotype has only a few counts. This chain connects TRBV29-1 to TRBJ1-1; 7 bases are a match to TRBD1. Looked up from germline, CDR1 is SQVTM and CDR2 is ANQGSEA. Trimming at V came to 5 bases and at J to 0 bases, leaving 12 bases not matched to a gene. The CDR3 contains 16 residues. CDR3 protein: CSVMFRTGFMNTEAFF. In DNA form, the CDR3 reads TGCAGCGTTATGTTCCGGACAGGCTTCATGAACACTGAAGCTTTCTTT.

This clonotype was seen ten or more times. Written as DNA, the CDR3 is TGCGCCAGCAGCTTGGGAAGTTACCGGGACAGGGGCTACGAGCAGTACTTC. Its protein is CASSLGSYRDRGYEQYF. This chain links TRBV5-1 with TRBJ2-7; 10 nucleotides align to TRBD1. Germline V gene sequence: CDR1 SGHRS, CDR2 YFSETQ. V shed 0 bases and J 3 bases; nucleotides not matched to a gene: 9. The CDR3 is 17 amino acids.

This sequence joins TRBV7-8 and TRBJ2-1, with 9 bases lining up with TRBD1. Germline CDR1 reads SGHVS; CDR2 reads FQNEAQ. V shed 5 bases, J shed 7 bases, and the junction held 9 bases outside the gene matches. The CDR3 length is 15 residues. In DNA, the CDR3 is TGTGCCAGCAGCAACACGGGACAGGGTCAGAATGAGCAGTTCTTC. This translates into CASSNTGQGQNEQFF.

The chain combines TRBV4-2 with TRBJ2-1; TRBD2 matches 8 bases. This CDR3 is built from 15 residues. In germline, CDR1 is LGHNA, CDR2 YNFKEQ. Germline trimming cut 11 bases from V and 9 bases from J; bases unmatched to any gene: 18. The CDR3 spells CASAFGPGGAAEQFF. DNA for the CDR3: TGTGCCTCAGCGTTCGGTCCGGGGGGGGCCGCTGAGCAGTTCTTC.

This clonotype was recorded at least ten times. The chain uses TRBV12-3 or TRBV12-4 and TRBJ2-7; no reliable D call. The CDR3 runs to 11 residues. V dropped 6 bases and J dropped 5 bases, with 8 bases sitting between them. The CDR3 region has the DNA TGTGCCAGCAGCTCGCGCCACGAGCAGTACTTC. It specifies CASSSRHEQYF.

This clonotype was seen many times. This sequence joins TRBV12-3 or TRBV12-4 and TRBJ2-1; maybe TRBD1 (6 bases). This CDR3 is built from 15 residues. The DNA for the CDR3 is TGTGCTGTCCAAGAGCTGCAGGGGCGGTACAATGAGCAGTTCTTC. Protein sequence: CAVQELQGRYNEQFF.

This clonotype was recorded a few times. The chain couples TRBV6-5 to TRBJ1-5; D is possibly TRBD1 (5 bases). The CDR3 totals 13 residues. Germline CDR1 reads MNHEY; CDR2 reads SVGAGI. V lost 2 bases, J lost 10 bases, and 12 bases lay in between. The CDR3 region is CASSYTGDRPQHF. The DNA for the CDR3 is TGTGCCAGCAGTTACACGGGGGATAGACCCCAGCATTTT.

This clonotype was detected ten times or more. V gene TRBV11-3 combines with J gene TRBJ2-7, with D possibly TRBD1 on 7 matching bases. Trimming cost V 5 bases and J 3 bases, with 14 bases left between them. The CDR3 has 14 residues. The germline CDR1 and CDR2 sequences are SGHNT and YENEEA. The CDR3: CASSPRDSDYEQYF. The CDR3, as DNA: TGTGCCAGCAGCCCGCGGGACAGTGACTACGAGCAGTACTTC.

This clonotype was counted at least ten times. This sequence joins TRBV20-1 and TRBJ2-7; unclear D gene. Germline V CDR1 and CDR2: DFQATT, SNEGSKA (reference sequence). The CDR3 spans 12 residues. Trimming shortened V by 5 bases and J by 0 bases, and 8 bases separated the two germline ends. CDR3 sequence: CSAERSSYEQYF. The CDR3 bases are TGCAGTGCTGAGAGGAGCTCCTACGAGCAGTACTTC.

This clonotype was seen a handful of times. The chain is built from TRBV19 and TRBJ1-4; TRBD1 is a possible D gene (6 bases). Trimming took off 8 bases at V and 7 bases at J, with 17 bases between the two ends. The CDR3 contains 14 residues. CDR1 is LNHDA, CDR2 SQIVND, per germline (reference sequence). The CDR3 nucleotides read TGTGCCAGTTCCTGGGACACCCGCAGTGAAAAACTGTTTTTT. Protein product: CASSWDTRSEKLFF.

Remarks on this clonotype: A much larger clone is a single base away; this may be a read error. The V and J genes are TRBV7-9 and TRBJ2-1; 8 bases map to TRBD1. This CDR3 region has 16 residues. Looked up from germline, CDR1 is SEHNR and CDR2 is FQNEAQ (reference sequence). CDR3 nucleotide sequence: TGTGCCAGCAGCTTGCTTCCCCAGGGGGCTATGGATGAGCGGTTCTTC. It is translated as CASSLLPQGAMDERFF.

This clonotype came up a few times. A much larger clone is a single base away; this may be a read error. CDR3 in amino acids: CSASVSNTGAFF. For the CDR3, the DNA is TGCAGTGCTAGTGTATCGAACACTGGAGCTTTCTTT. The chain is built from TRBV20-1 and TRBJ1-1; D gene unclear. The CDR3 has 12 residues. CDR1 DFQATT and CDR2 SNEGSKA come from the germline V gene (reference sequence).

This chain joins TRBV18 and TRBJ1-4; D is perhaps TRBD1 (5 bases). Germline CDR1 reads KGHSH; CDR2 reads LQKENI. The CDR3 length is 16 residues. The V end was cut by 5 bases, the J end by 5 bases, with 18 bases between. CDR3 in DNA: TGTGCCAGCTCATCACTCTCGGGTGGGACGAATGAAAAACTGTTTTTT. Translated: CASSSLSGGTNEKLFF.

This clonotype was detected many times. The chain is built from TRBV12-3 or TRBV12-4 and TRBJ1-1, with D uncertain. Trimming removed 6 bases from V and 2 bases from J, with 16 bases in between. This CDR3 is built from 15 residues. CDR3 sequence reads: CASSYSPGRNTEAFF. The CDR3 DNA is TGTGCCAGCAGCTATTCTCCTGGGAGAAACACTGAAGCTTTCTTT.

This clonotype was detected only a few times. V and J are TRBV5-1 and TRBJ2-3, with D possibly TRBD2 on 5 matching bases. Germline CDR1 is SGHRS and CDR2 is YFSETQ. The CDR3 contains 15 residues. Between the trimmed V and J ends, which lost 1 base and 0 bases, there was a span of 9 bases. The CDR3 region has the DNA TGCGCCAGCAGCTTGCAGCGGTTTAGCACAGATACGCAGTATTTT. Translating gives CASSLQRFSTDTQYF.

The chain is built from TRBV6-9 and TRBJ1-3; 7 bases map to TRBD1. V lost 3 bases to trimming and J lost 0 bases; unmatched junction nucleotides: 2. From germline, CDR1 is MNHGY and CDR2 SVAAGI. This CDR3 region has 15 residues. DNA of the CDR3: TGTGCCAGCAGTTACCGGGACAGCTCTGGAAACACCATATATTTT. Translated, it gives CASSYRDSSGNTIYF.

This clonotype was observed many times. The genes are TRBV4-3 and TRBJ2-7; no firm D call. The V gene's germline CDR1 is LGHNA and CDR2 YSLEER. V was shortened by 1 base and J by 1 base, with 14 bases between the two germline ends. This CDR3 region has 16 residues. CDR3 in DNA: TGCGCCAGCAGCCAAGGACCCAACCTTGAGTCCTACGAGCAGTACTTC. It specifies CASSQGPNLESYEQYF.